These T cell receptor beta chains were read from a single sample in a study of blood T cell repertoires in COVID-19. Measured with immunoSEQ multiplex PCR; TCRdb has only the in-frame clones, and not every one. The data show approximately 100,000 clones, 75% to 85% seen once. The specimen was peripheral blood. These receptor sequences come from a man in his 60s with acute or convalescent COVID-19. Each CDR3 is given with its conserved first and last residue. D genes are given only for firm matches. A clone size is listed for some rows: how often the clone was seen (once, few, many), or a class if it is expanded.

clone_size d_call j_call v_call cdr3_aa cdr3_nt
- - TRBJ1-1 TRBV2 CASTGMNTEAFF TGTGCCAGCACAGGGATGAACACTGAAGCTTTCTTT
- - TRBJ1-2 TRBV4-3 CASSQDMLANYGYTF TGCGCCAGCAGCCAAGACATGTTAGCTAACTATGGCTACACCTTC
few TRBD1 TRBJ1-2 TRBV5-1 CASSLGDRGPWYGYTF TGCGCCAGCAGCTTGGGTGACAGGGGGCCTTGGTATGGCTACACCTTC
once TRBD1 TRBJ2-7 TRBV19 CASSPGTGLDEQYF TGTGCCAGTTCCCCAGGGACAGGGCTAGACGAGCAGTACTTC
- - TRBJ1-3 TRBV10-3 CAISETGNTIYF TGTGCCATCAGTGAGACAGGAAACACCATATATTTT
once - TRBJ2-7 TRBV18 CASSSLTTHPQQYF TGTGCCAGCTCATCCCTTACGACTCACCCCCAGCAGTACTTC
- - TRBJ1-6 TRBV15 CATSRDGRGWTPLHF TGTGCCACCAGCAGAGATGGTCGGGGGTGGACACCCCTCCACTTT
- TRBD2 TRBJ2-1 TRBV7-2 CASSASGTSPYNEQFF TGTGCCAGCAGCGCAAGTGGGACTAGCCCTTACAATGAGCAGTTCTTC
- TRBD1 TRBJ1-6 TRBV5-6 CASSEQGSSYNSPLHF TGTGCCAGCAGCGAACAGGGGAGCTCCTATAATTCACCCCTCCACTTT
- - TRBJ1-6 TRBV14 CASSQIRNSPLHF TGTGCCAGCAGCCAGATCAGAAATTCACCCCTCCACTTT